These 24 T cell receptor beta chains share one sample of origin, sequenced in a study of neurological immune-mediated disorders. One entry per CDR3 protein results from TCRdb running MiXCR on the 5' RACE reads. The sample comprises some 46,000 distinct CDR3 sequences, roughly 4.4% of which are singletons, and 5.5% to 6.5% rests with the top ten. Sample: PBMCs. Receptors were obtained from a woman aged 55 to 70 with multiple sclerosis.

Many counts were recorded for this clonotype. This chain joins TRBV6-2 or TRBV6-3 and TRBJ2-2; D possibly matches TRBD1 or TRBD2 (5 bases each). V dropped 10 bases and J dropped 3 bases, with 15 bases sitting between them. Germline V gene data show CDR1 as MNHEY and CDR2 as SVGEGT. The CDR3 runs to 14 residues. DNA of the CDR3: TGTGCCACCCGGGAAGGGACCCACACCGGGGAGCTGTTTTTT. Translated, it gives CATREGTHTGELFF.

This clonotype appeared many times. V usage is TRBV20-1 and J usage is TRBJ2-3; D is ambiguous. Trimming shortened V by 6 bases and J by 5 bases, and 15 bases separated the two germline ends. Per germline, CDR1 DFQATT and CDR2 SNEGSKA (reference sequence). The CDR3 spans 13 residues. The CDR3 nucleotides read TGCAGTGCCCCTGAAAAGGGTCTAGATACGCAGTATTTT. Translated: CSAPEKGLDTQYF.

Only a few counts were recorded for this clonotype. The J gene is TRBJ2-2, the V gene TRBV4-1, with a tentative D call TRBD1 (6 bases). Germline V gene data show CDR1 as MGHRA and CDR2 as YSYEKL. This CDR3 spans 12 amino acids. V was trimmed by 5 bases and J by 8 bases, leaving 9 bases between them. CDR3 protein: CASSNDRGELFF. The DNA of the CDR3 is TGCGCCAGCAGCAACGACAGGGGGGAGCTGTTTTTT.

In the case of this clonotype: The final CDR3 position lacks the conserved phenylalanine or tryptophan, pointing to a likely read error. This chain links TRBV20-1 with TRBJ2-7; D gene ambiguous. The V gene lost 3 bases and the J gene lost 0 bases, with 9 bases spanning the gap. This CDR3 region has 13 residues. Germline V gene data show CDR1 as DFQATT and CDR2 as SNEGSKA (reference sequence). Here the CDR3 DNA reads TGCAGTGCTAGTAACTGGGCCTCCTACGAGCAGTACTAC. Protein product: CSASNWASYEQYY.

There are a few counts of this clonotype. This chain links TRBV9 with TRBJ2-4, with D unresolved. There are 14 residues in the CDR3. Germline V CDR1 and CDR2: SGDLS, YYNGEE. The ends were cut back, 4 bases at V and 0 bases at J, with 8 bases in the middle. CDR3 DNA: TGTGCCAGCAGCCCCGACCCAGCCAAAAACATTCAGTACTTC. Residues: CASSPDPAKNIQYF.

This clonotype was recorded at least ten times. CDR3 DNA: TGTGCCAGCAGCTTAGAAGCGAACAATGAGCAGTTCTTC. It is translated as CASSLEANNEQFF. The chain is built from TRBV11-2 and TRBJ2-1; D gene unclear. Between the trimmed V and J ends, which lost 0 bases and 5 bases, there was a span of 5 bases. This CDR3 comprises 13 residues. Germline V gene data show CDR1 as SGHAT and CDR2 as FQNNGV.

This clonotype has a handful of counts. The CDR3 protein is CASSRQGQVEVNTEAFF. In nucleotides, the CDR3 is TGCGCCAGCAGCCGCCAGGGGCAGGTGGAGGTTAACACTGAAGCTTTCTTT. The rearrangement uses TRBV5-1 and TRBJ1-1; maybe TRBD1 (6 bases). Between the trimmed V and J ends, which lost 4 bases and 2 bases, there was a span of 21 bases. Germline CDR1 reads SGHRS; CDR2 reads YFSETQ. The CDR3 extends over 17 amino acids.

This clonotype appeared many times. The rearrangement joins TRBV3-1 to TRBJ2-1, with D tentatively TRBD2 (6 bases). V lost 4 bases and J 5 bases, leaving 21 bases between the germline ends. The germline V gene encodes CDR1 LGHDT and CDR2 YNNKEL (reference sequence). The CDR3 length is 17 residues. The CDR3 nucleotides read TGTGCCAGCAGCCCCAAGGGTATGGGACTGGCGGACAATGAGCAGTTCTTC. Translating gives CASSPKGMGLADNEQFF.

This clonotype was recorded many times. V and J are TRBV4-3 and TRBJ1-5; D gene uncertain. The CDR3 totals 15 residues. V was shortened by 0 bases and J by 5 bases, with 11 bases between the two germline ends. Germline V gene lookup returns CDR1 LGHNA and CDR2 YSLEER. As DNA, the CDR3 is TGCGCCAGCAGCCAAGATGTTGCCGGAGATCAGCCCCAGCATTTT. This codes for CASSQDVAGDQPQHF.

The gene calls are TRBV7-2 and TRBJ2-3; no firm D call. Germline V gives CDR1 SGHTA, CDR2 FQGNSA. CDR3 length: 12 residues. Trimming removed 5 bases from V and 4 bases from J, with 7 bases in between. CDR3 amino acids: CASSPSADTQYF. The CDR3 coding sequence is TGTGCCAGCAGCCCCTCGGCAGATACGCAGTATTTT.

The chain recombines TRBV5-6 with TRBJ2-5; 15 positions agree with TRBD2. The CDR3 sequence is 16 residues long. The germline V gene encodes CDR1 SGHDT and CDR2 YYEEEE. Trimming removed 3 bases from V and 5 bases from J; junction bases left unmatched: 5. The CDR3 reads CASSSGLAGGVETQYF. The CDR3 nucleotides are TGTGCCAGCAGCTCCGGACTAGCGGGGGGGGTTGAGACCCAGTACTTC.

Ten or more counts support this clonotype. The CDR3 region is CASSLTGTGTGELFF. The CDR3 bases are TGCGCCAGCAGCTTGACCGGGACAGGGACCGGGGAGCTGTTTTTT. V and J are TRBV5-1 and TRBJ2-2; TRBD1 matches at 9 bases. V shed 1 base and J 5 bases; nucleotides not matched to a gene: 3. Looked up from germline, CDR1 is SGHRS and CDR2 is YFSETQ. This CDR3 comprises 15 residues.

This clonotype was recorded at least ten times. In DNA, the CDR3 is TGTGCCAGCAGTTTGGGGCTAGCGGAGGGGTACGAGCAGTACGTC. Translated: CASSLGLAEGYEQYV. This rearrangement joins TRBV12-3 or TRBV12-4 to TRBJ2-7; 7 bases align to TRBD2. The trim removed 3 bases at V and 4 bases at J, leaving 9 bases unmatched. The CDR3 has 15 residues.

This clonotype was detected only a few times. The junction does not match germline at one end; this may be a read error. The chain combines TRBV4-1 with TRBJ1-5; D uncertain. The CDR3 contains 14 residues. Germline CDR1 MGHRA, CDR2 YSYEKL. Here the CDR3 reads CASSSPLGNQPQNF. The CDR3 nucleotides read TGCGCCAGCAGCAGCCCTCTGGGCAATCAGCCCCAGAATTTT.

This clonotype was detected many times. The chain joins TRBV7-6 to TRBJ2-1; 8 positions match TRBD2. The CDR3 is 13 amino acids. V gave up 6 bases and J gave up 7 bases; unmatched junction bases: 5. The germline V gene has CDR1 SGHVS and CDR2 FNYEAQ. DNA of the CDR3: TGTGCCAGCAGTAAGGAGCGGGGGAATGAGCAGTTCTTC. Translating gives CASSKERGNEQFF.

Only a few counts were recorded for this clonotype. This sequence joins TRBV11-2 and TRBJ2-7; D is uncertain. The CDR3 covers 14 residues. Trimming cost V 1 base and J 6 bases, with 13 bases left between them. Germline V gives CDR1 SGHAT, CDR2 FQNNGV. The chain's CDR3 is CASSLVTPGGEQYV. CDR3 DNA: TGTGCCAGCAGCTTAGTGACCCCGGGTGGCGAGCAGTACGTC.

V and J are TRBV5-1 and TRBJ1-1; D might be TRBD1 (5 bases). Germline lookup yields CDR1 SGHRS and CDR2 YFSETQ. With 4 bases removed from V and 1 base from J, the gap between germline ends came to 11 bases. The CDR3 sequence is 14 residues long. The DNA for the CDR3 is TGCGCCAGCAGCCTTGACGGACAGAACACTGAAGCTTTCTTT. Amino acids: CASSLDGQNTEAFF. The full variable domain, in which reference TRBV5-1 and TRBJ1-1 provide the parts outside the CDR3, is KAGVTQTPRYLIKTRGQQVTLSCSPISGHRSVSWYQQTPGQGLQFLFEYFSETQRNKGNFPGRFSGRQFSNSRSEMNVSTLELGDSALYLCASSLDGQNTEAFFGQGTRLTVV.

This clonotype qualifies as medium-sized. V is TRBV5-1 and J is TRBJ2-1; 7 bases agree with TRBD1. The germline V gene encodes CDR1 SGHRS and CDR2 YFSETQ. The junction had 1 base not matched to a gene; V was cut back by 4 bases and J by 3 bases. The CDR3 loop spans 13 amino acids. The chain's CDR3 is CASSGDSYNEQFF. As DNA, the CDR3 is TGCGCCAGCAGCGGGGACAGCTACAATGAGCAGTTCTTC.

By sample share, this clonotype is medium-sized. The chain combines TRBV20-1 with TRBJ2-7; 8 bases are a match to TRBD2. The length of the CDR3 is 15 residues. CDR1 DFQATT and CDR2 SNEGSKA come from the germline V gene (reference sequence). V lost 6 bases, J lost 0 bases, and 10 bases stayed unmatched. The CDR3 DNA sequence: TGCAGTGCCGACCCGGGACTAGTCAACTCCTACGAGCAGTACGTC. Its translation: CSADPGLVNSYEQYV.

This clonotype appeared many times. The chain has TRBV5-6 and TRBJ1-4; D unresolved. V lost 0 bases to trimming and J lost 4 bases, with 10 bases between them. The CDR3 loop spans 15 amino acids. Germline V gene lookup returns CDR1 SGHDT and CDR2 YYEEEE. CDR3 protein: CASSLGEGFNEKLFF. CDR3 nucleotides: TGTGCCAGCAGCTTGGGCGAGGGCTTTAATGAAAAACTGTTTTTT.

The table lists this clonotype with many counts. The J gene is TRBJ2-3, the V gene TRBV20-1; the match to TRBD2 covers 7 bases. The CDR3 runs 13 residues. Germline V gene data show CDR1 as DFQATT and CDR2 as SNEGSKA (reference sequence). Trimming at V came to 4 bases and at J to 5 bases, leaving 6 bases not matched to a gene. CDR3 sequence reads: CSAIGLERDTQYF. The CDR3 bases are TGCAGTGCTATCGGACTAGAGCGAGATACGCAGTATTTT.

This clonotype was found many times. This chain uses TRBV5-6 with TRBJ1-2; maybe TRBD1 (5 bases). The CDR3 has 14 residues. CDR1 and CDR2 (germline): SGHDT, YYEEEE. The V gene lost 0 bases and the J gene lost 4 bases, with 10 bases spanning the gap. CDR3 loop: CASSLAGGSYGYTF. The DNA of the CDR3 is TGTGCCAGCAGCTTGGCGGGGGGATCCTATGGCTACACCTTC.

This clonotype turned up a few times. A read error may produce the germline difference seen at one junction end. V and J are TRBV20-1 and TRBJ2-2, with 8 bases fitting TRBD1. The CDR3 is 14 residues long. Looked up from germline, CDR1 is DFQATT and CDR2 is SNEGSKA (reference sequence). The DNA for the CDR3 is TGCAGTGCTAGCCAGGGGGCGAACGCCGGGGAGCTGTTTTTT. Translated, it gives CSASQGANAGELFF.

There are many counts of this clonotype. V gene TRBV7-8 combines with J gene TRBJ2-5, with 7 bases identical to TRBD1. From germline, CDR1 is SGHVS and CDR2 FQNEAQ. This CDR3 has 14 residues. The V and J ends lost 3 bases and 5 bases, in that order; junction bases with no gene match: 6. In nucleotides, the CDR3 is TGTGCCAGCAGCTTCTCGGGACAGACGGAGACCCAGTACTTC. Protein product: CASSFSGQTETQYF.